This T cell receptor (beta chain) derives from a study of spatial heterogeneity in lung cancer. Across the study: The cohort: over 70 early-stage, untreated non-small cell lung cancer patients. Median follow-up for sequenced PBMC samples was roughly two years after resection, when such samples existed. Study findings and constraints: Ubiquitous expanded tumor TCRs appeared in blood more at resection than follow-up.

Unique molecular identifiers tagged every individual TCR cDNA molecule. TCRdb re-derived calls from the 5' RACE reads in MiXCR, one entry per CDR3 protein. This sample has roughly 120,000 distinct CDR3 sequences; 12% occur once, and the top ten carry approximately 16%. Documented time point: blood at routine non-recurrence follow-up after resection. Unsorted whole RNA from tumor, nontumor lung or frozen PBMC underwent sequencing. This clonotype was counted between two and nine times. Its target is unknown. The CDR3 is 13 amino acids. Germline V gives CDR1 DFQATT, CDR2 SNEGSKA (reference sequence). Trimming at V came to 5 bases and at J to 4 bases, leaving 6 bases not matched to a gene.

Specimen: PBMCs, collected at follow-up. The chain couples TRBV20-1 to TRBJ2-7, with TRBD1 matching over 9 bases. This receptor was obtained from a male donor with early-stage non-small cell lung cancer. The CDR3 loop is CSAERGQGYEQYF. The DNA of the CDR3 is TGCAGTGCTGAGAGGGGACAGGGTTACGAGCAGTACTTC.